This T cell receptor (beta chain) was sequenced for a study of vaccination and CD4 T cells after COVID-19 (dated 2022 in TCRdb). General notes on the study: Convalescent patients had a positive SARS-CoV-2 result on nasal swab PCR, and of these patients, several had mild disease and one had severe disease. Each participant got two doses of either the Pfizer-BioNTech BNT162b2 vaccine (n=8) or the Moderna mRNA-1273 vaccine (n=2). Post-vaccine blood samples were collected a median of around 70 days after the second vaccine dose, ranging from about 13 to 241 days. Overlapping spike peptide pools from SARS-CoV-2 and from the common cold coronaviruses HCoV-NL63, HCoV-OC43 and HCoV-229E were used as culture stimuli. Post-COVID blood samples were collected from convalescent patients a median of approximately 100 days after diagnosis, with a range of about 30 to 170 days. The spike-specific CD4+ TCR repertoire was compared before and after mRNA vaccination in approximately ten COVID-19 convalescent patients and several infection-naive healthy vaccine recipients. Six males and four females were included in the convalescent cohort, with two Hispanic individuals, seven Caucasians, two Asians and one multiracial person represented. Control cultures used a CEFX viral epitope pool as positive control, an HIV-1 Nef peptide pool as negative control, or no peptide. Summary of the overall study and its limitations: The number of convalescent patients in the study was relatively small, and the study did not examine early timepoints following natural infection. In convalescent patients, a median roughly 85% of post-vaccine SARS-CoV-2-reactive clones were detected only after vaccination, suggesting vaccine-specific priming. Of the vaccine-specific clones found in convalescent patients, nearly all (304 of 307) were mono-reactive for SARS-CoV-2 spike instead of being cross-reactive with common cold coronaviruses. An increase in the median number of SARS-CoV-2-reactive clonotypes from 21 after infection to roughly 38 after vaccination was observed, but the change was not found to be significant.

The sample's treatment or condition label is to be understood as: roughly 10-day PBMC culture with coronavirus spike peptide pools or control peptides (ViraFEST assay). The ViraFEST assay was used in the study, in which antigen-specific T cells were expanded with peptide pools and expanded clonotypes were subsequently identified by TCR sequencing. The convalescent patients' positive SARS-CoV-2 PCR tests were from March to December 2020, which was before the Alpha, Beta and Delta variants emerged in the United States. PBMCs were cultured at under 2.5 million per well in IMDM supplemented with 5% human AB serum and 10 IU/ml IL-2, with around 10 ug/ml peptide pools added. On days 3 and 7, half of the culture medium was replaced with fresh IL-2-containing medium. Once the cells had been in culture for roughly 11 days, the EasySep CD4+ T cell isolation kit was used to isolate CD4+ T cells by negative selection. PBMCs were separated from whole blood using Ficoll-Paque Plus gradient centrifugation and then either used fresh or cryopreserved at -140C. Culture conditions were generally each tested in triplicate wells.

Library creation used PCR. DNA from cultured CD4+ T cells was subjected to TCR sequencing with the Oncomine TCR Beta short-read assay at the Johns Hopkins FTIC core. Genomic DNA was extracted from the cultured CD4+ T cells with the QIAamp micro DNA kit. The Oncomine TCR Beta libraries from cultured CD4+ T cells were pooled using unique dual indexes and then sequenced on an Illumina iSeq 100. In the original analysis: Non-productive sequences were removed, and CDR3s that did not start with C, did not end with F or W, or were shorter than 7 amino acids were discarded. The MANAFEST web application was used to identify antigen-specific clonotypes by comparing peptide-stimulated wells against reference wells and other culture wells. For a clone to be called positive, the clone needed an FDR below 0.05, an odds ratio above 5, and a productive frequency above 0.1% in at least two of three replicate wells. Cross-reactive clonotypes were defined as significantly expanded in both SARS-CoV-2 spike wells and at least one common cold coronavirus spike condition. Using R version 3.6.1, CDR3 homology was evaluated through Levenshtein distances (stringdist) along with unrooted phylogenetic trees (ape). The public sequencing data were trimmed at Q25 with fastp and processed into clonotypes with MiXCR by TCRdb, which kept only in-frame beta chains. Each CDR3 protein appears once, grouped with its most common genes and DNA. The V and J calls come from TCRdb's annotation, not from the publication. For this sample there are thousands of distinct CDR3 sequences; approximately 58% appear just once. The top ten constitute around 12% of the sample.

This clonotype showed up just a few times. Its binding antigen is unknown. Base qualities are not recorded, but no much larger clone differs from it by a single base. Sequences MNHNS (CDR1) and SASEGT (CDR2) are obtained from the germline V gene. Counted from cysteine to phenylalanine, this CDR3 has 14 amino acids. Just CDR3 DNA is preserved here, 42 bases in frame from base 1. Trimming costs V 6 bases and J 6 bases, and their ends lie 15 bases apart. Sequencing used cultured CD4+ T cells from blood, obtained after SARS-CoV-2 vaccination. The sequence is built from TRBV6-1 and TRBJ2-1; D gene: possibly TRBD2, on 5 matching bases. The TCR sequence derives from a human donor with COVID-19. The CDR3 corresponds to CASRRSLGPNEQFF. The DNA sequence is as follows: TGTGCCAGCAGACGGTCACTAGGTCCCAATGAGCAGTTCTTC.